Listed below are T cell receptor beta chains from one sample, sequenced in a study of identical twins. TCRdb independently ran MiXCR on the 5' RACE reads; one entry per CDR3 protein. Of 1.5 million to 2 million distinct CDR3 sequences listed, around 33% are singletons. The sequencing input was cord blood. All receptors come from a newborn girl in good health. The CDR3 runs from the conserved cysteine through the conserved F or W. The D gene is left open where the match is weak. Clone size appears in some rows only: once, few, many, or a class for an expanded clone.

v_call	clone_size	j_call	d_call	cdr3_nt	cdr3_aa
TRBV28	NA	TRBJ2-7	NA	TGTGCCAGCAGTTTCGGGGGAACCCTTACCTACGAGCAGTACTTC	CASSFGGTLTYEQYF
TRBV4-1	few	TRBJ2-1	NA	TGCGCCAGCAGCCTCCGGGCTAGCGATTACAATGAGCAGTTCTTC	CASSLRASDYNEQFF
TRBV5-6	NA	TRBJ2-7	TRBD2	TGTGCCAGCAGCTGGGGGGGGACCCCCTACAATGAGCAGTACTTC	CASSWGGTPYNEQYF
TRBV29-1	few	TRBJ1-5	NA	TGCAGCGTTCGGGCAGACCATAGCAATCAGCCCCAGCATTTT	CSVRADHSNQPQHF
TRBV5-1	NA	TRBJ2-1	TRBD2	TGCGCCAGCAGCATAAGAAGACTAGCGGGGTACCATGAGCAGTTCTTC	CASSIRRLAGYHEQFF
TRBV14	NA	TRBJ2-3	NA	TGTGCCAGCAGCCCCGGGGCGGCAGGGGCTCAGAATACGCAGTATTTT	CASSPGAAGAQNTQYF
TRBV29-1	many	TRBJ2-4	TRBD1	TGCAGCGTCGCACAGGGGAGCTTGGCCAAAAACATTCAGTACTTC	CSVAQGSLAKNIQYF
TRBV20-1	NA	TRBJ2-5	NA	TGCAGTGCTAGAGGTGGGAAACAAGAGACCCAGTGCTTC	CSARGGKQETQCF
TRBV2	NA	TRBJ2-3	TRBD2	TGTGCCAGCAGGGCCCGTTGGGGCGGGAGGGGAGATACGCAGTATTTT	CASRARWGGRGDTQYF
TRBV10-3	few	TRBJ2-2	NA	TGTGCCATCAGTGAGAGAGGGGCGAACACCGGGGAGCTGTTTTTT	CAISERGANTGELFF
TRBV12-3/TRBV12-4	NA	TRBJ1-6	NA	TGTGCCAGCCGTGGGGGGCCGGGGGGGATTTCACCCCTCCACTTT	CASRGGPGGISPLHF
TRBV3-1	few	TRBJ1-4	NA	TGTGCCAGCAGCCAAGCGGGAGTAACTGAAAAACTGTTTTTT	CASSQAGVTEKLFF
TRBV7-2	few	TRBJ1-1	NA	TGTGCCAGCAGCTTGGCCCCAGTGAACACTGAAGCTTTCTTT	CASSLAPVNTEAFF
TRBV20-1	NA	TRBJ2-4	NA	TGCAGTGTCTTGGGGACCAAAAACATTCAGTACTTC	CSVLGTKNIQYF
TRBV6-6	few	TRBJ1-5	NA	TGTGCCAGCAGTCGCAGTTCGCACCAGCCCCAGCATTTT	CASSRSSHQPQHF
TRBV12-3/TRBV12-4	few	TRBJ2-1	NA	TGTGCCAGCAGTTTTCGGAGGGGGCAGTTCTTC	CASSFRRGQFF